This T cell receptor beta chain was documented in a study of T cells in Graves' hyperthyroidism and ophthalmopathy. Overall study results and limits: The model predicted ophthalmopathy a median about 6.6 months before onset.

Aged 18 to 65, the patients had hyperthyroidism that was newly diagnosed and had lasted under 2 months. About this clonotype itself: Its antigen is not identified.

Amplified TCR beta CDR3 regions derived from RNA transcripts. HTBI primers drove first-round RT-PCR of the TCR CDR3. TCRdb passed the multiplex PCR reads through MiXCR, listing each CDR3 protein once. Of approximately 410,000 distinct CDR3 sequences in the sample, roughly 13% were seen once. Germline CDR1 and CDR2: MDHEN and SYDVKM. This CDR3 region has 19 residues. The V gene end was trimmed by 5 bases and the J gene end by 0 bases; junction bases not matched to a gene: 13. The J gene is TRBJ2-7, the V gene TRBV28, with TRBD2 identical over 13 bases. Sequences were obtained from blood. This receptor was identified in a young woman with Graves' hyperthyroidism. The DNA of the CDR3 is TGTGCCAGCAGTACAAGACTAGCGGGAGGAACAAGCTTCTCCTACGAGCAGTACTTC. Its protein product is CASSTRLAGGTSFSYEQYF.